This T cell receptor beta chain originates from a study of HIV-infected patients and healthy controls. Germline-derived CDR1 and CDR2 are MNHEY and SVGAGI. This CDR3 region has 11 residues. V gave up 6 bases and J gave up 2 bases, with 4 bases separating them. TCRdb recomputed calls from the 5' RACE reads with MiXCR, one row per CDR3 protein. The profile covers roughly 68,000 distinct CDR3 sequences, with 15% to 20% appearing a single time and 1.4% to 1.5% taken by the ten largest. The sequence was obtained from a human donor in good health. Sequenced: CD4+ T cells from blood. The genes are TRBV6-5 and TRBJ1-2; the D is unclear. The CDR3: CASRQNYGYTF. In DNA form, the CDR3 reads TGTGCCAGCAGACAGAACTATGGCTACACCTTC.